The text below deals with one T cell receptor beta chain. The repertoire was sequenced with immunoSEQ multiplex PCR; TCRdb's copy has only in-frame clones and lacks some. This table has under 600,000 clones, almost 80% appearing once. Nashville, Tennessee was home to all donors, who were Caucasian adults. These data originate in a study of shared clonotypes between healthy human individuals. The CDR3 runs to 14 residues. Germline trimming cut 4 bases from V and 3 bases from J; bases unmatched to any gene: 0. The V gene's germline CDR1 is SGHDN and CDR2 FVKESK. The TCR comes from a middle-aged woman in good health. Some clones in this sample may be carry-over from other donors' samples. The rearrangement uses TRBV14 and TRBJ2-1, with 10 positions matching TRBD2. Sequencing input: PBMCs. Written as DNA, the CDR3 is TGTGCCAGCAGCCGGACTAGCGGCTACAATGAGCAGTTCTTC. It codes for CASSRTSGYNEQFF.